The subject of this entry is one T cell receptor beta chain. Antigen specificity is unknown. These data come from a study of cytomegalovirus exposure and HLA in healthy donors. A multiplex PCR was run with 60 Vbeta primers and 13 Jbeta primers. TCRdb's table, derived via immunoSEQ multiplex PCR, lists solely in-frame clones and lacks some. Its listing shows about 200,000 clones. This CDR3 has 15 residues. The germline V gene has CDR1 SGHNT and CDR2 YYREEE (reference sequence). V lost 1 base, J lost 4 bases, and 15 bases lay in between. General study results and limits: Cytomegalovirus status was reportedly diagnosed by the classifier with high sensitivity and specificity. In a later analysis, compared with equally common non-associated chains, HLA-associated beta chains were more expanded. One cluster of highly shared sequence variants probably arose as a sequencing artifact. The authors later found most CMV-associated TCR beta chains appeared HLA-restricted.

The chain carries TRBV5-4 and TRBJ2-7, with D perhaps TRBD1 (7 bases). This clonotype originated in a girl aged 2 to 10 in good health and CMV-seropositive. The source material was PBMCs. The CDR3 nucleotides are TGTGCCAGCAGCTTGTCAGGGGGAGGACGATACGAGCAGTACTTC. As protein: CASSLSGGGRYEQYF. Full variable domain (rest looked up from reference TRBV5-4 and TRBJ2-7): ETGVTQSPTHLIKTRGQQVTLRCSSQSGHNTVSWYQQALGQGPQFIFQYYREEENGRGNFPPRFSGLQFPNYSSELNVNALELDDSALYLCASSLSGGGRYEQYFGPGTRLTVT.